The text below deals with one TCR beta chain. This record comes from a study of blood T cell repertoires in COVID-19. Overall study: Spain, Italy and the United States supplied samples that represented acute and convalescent COVID-19. PBMCs, B-cell-depleted T cells, or T cells were the source of the cDNA or gDNA that made up the material.

As handled by the study authors: Reference gene primers were amplified, and this amplification served to estimate nucleated cell counts. TCRdb keeps only in-frame clones here, not all; method: immunoSEQ multiplex PCR. Clone size and the V and J calls come from that table; the DNA yielded D and trimming. The repertoire has roughly 500,000 clones, 80% to 90% of them found once; the top ten carry 3.2%. Sequencing was carried out using peripheral blood. The source is a human donor in a cohort sampled during active COVID-19.

CDR3 region: CASSESAGTSQYF. DNA of the CDR3: TGCGCCAGCAGTGAATCCGCCGGGACTTCTCAGTACTTC. The rearrangement joins TRBV10-2 to TRBJ2-4; D might be TRBD2 (6 bases). Germline CDR1 reads WSHSY; CDR2 reads SAAADI. The V end lost 3 bases, the J end lost 12 bases, and 15 bases lay between the germline ends. The CDR3 totals 13 residues.